A selection of T cell receptor beta chains follows, all from one sample in a study of OX40 agonist ivuxolimab in advanced cancers. Only in-frame clones appear in the TCRdb table, and some are missing; sequencing was by immunoSEQ multiplex PCR. The data hold tens of thousands of clones, with around 93% observed a single time. The input for sequencing was CD4+ or CD8+ T cells sorted from blood, taken in a trial of the OX40 agonist ivuxolimab. These receptors were obtained from an adult with an advanced solid tumor such as melanoma, head and neck, liver or kidney cancer. CDR3s include the opening cysteine and the closing phenylalanine or tryptophan. Fields, in order: D gene, J gene, V gene, CDR3 protein, CDR3 DNA. The D gene is left open where the match is weak.

>NA|TRBJ2-3|TRBV6-5
CASSYSRLGREYF
TGTGCCAGCAGTTACTCGCGTTTGGGCAGGGAGTATTTT
>TRBD1|TRBJ2-1|TRBV29-1
CSVGTGGLAEQFF
TGCAGCGTCGGGACAGGGGGATTGGCGGAGCAGTTCTTC
>NA|TRBJ2-5|TRBV21-1
CASSSQSIETQYF
TGTGCCAGCAGCAGCCAATCCATAGAGACCCAGTACTTC
>TRBD2|TRBJ2-7|TRBV29-1
CSVGSGGLSYEQYF
TGCAGCGTAGGTAGCGGGGGGCTCTCCTACGAGCAGTACTTC
>NA|TRBJ2-5|TRBV9
CASSASGTPQETQYF
TGTGCCAGCAGCGCATCCGGGACACCCCAAGAGACCCAGTACTTC
>TRBD2|TRBJ2-1|TRBV9
CASSVVGGDGGNEQFF
TGTGCCAGCAGCGTAGTAGGAGGGGACGGGGGGAATGAGCAGTTCTTC
>NA|TRBJ1-4|TRBV27
CASGDGAKLFF
TGTGCCAGCGGGGACGGAGCAAAACTGTTTTTT
>NA|TRBJ2-1|TRBV5-1
CASSLMDSGYNEQFF
TGCGCCAGCAGCCTAATGGACTCGGGCTACAATGAGCAGTTCTTC
>NA|TRBJ2-7|TRBV14
CASSPGVSLGDEQYF
TGTGCCAGCAGCCCTGGTGTTTCCCTGGGTGACGAGCAGTACTTC
>NA|TRBJ1-2|TRBV5-6
CASSSGIGYTF
TGTGCCAGCAGCTCGGGCATTGGCTACACCTTC
>TRBD2|TRBJ2-2|TRBV9
CASSPPGTITGELFF
TGTGCCAGCAGCCCTCCAGGGACTATCACCGGGGAGCTGTTTTTT
>NA|TRBJ2-1|TRBV7-9
CASSSAANEQFF
TGTGCCAGCAGCTCAGCCGCCAATGAGCAGTTCTTC
>NA|TRBJ1-2|TRBV7-9
CASSLAGGGYTF
TGTGCCAGCAGCTTAGCTGGGGGTGGCTACACCTTC